This T cell receptor (beta chain) derives from a study of shared clonotypes between healthy human individuals. Turning to the study itself: The plates for each donor numbered three CD4 naive, three CD4 memory, two CD8 naive and one CD8 memory.

Nashville, Tennessee was home to all donors, each a Caucasian adult. Profiling relied on immunoSEQ multiplex PCR, and the TCRdb table lists in-frame clones only, not all of them. The sample lists a few million clones; approximately 90% were seen once. This CDR3 is built from 18 residues. The V gene's germline CDR1 is SGDLS and CDR2 YYNGEE. Trimming removed 4 bases at V and 3 bases at J, with 23 bases between. The rearrangement links TRBV9 to TRBJ2-1; D is possibly TRBD2 (7 bases). Sequencing was carried out using naive CD4+ T cells from PBMCs. The subset is: CD45RA+ positively selected. The clonotype was recovered from a man between 18 and 35 years old in good health. Some clones in this sample may be carry-over from other donors' samples. Here the CDR3 reads CASSPNRVGGSFYNEQFF. In DNA form, the CDR3 reads TGTGCCAGCAGCCCGAACAGGGTGGGGGGGAGTTTCTACAATGAGCAGTTCTTC.